The T cell receptor beta chain under discussion was sequenced for a study of PD-1 blockade in classical Hodgkin lymphoma. Study at large: Patients were administered nivolumab (3 mg/kg intravenously) every 2 weeks. Study-wide points: While CD8+ TCR diversity did not rise significantly by C4D1, CD4+ TCR diversity did. Reports indicated that newly diagnosed patients had lower baseline TCR diversity than healthy donors did. The study found complete responders had baseline diversity similar to newly diagnosed patients.

This table comes from immunoSEQ multiplex PCR, and its TCRdb copy is limited to in-frame clones, with some not included. Of 13,000 or so clones listed, about four fifths are singletons. A word on this clone: Its antigen remains unknown.

Every patient experienced relapse after autologous stem cell transplantation, and brentuximab vedotin exposure varied. V was trimmed by 0 bases and J by 9 bases, leaving 15 bases between them. The CDR3 is 14 residues long. The germline CDR1 and CDR2 sequences are SGHNT and YYREEE (reference sequence). This receptor was taken from a human donor with classical Hodgkin lymphoma. The sample was peripheral blood mononuclear cells (PBMCs), taken at baseline. This rearrangement joins TRBV5-4 to TRBJ1-1; D not resolved. In nucleotides, the CDR3 is TGTGCCAGCAGCTTGGAAGAGAGTGCTGGGAAAGCTTTCTTT. Translated, it gives CASSLEESAGKAFF.